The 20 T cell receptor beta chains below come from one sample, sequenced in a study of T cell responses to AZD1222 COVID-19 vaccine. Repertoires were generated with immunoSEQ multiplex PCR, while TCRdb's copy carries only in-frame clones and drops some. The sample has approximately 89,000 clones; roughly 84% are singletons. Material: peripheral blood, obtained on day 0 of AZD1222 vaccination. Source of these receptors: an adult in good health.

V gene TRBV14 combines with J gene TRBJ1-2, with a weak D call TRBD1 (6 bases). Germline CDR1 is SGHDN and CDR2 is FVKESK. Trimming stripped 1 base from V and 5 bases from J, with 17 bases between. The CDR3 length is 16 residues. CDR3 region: CASSQGAPGVGYGYTF. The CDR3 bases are TGTGCCAGCAGCCAAGGAGCTCCAGGGGTAGGGTATGGCTACACCTTC.

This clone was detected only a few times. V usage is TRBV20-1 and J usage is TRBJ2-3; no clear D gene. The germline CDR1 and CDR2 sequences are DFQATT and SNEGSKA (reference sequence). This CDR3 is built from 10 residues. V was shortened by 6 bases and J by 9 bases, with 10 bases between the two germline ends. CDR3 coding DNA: TGCAGTGCCCGGTCAGGAACGCAGTATTTT. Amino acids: CSARSGTQYF.

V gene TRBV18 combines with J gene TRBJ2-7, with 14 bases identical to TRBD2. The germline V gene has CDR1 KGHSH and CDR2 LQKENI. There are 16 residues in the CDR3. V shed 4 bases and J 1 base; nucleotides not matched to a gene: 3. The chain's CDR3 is CASSQGLAGGSYEQYF. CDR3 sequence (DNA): TGTGCCAGCTCACAAGGACTAGCGGGGGGTTCCTACGAGCAGTACTTC.

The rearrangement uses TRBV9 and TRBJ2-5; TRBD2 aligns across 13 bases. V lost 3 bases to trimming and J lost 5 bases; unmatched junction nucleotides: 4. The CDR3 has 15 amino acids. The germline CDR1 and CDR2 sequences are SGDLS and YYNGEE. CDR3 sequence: CASSETSGGQETQYF. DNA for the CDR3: TGTGCCAGCAGCGAGACTAGCGGGGGGCAGGAGACCCAGTACTTC.

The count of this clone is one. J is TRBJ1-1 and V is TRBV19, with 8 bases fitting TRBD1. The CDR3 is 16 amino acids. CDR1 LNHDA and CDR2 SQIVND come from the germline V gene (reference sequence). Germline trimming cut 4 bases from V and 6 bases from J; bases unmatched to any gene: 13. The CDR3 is CASSTNPPGQAPEAFF. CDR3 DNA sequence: TGTGCCAGTAGTACCAACCCCCCGGGACAGGCTCCTGAAGCTTTCTTT.

The CDR3 loop reads CASGTRHEQYF. For the CDR3, the DNA is TGTGCCAGCGGGACAAGGCACGAGCAGTACTTC. This chain links TRBV28 with TRBJ2-7; a weak D match, TRBD1 (6 bases). This CDR3 is 11 amino acids long. V lost 8 bases, J lost 5 bases, and 10 bases lay in between. Germline CDR1 MDHEN, CDR2 SYDVKM.

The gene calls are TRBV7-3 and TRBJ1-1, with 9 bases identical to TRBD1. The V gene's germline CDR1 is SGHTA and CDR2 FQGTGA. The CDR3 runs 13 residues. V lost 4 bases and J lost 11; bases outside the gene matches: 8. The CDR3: CASSSDRGGVAFF. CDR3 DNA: TGTGCCAGCAGCTCGGACAGGGGTGGAGTGGCTTTCTTT.

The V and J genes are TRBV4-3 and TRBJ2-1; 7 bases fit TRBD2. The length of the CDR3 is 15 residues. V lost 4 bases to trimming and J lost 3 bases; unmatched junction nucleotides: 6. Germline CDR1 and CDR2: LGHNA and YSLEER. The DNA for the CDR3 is TGCGCCAGCAGCCTCGGGGGGACCCTCTACAATGAGCAGTTCTTC. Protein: CASSLGGTLYNEQFF.

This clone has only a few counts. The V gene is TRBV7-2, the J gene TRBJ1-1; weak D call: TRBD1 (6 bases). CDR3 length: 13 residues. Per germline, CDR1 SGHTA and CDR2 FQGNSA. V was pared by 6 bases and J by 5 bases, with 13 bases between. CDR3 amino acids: CASSTGWRTEAFF. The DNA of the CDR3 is TGTGCCAGCAGTACAGGGTGGAGGACTGAAGCTTTCTTT.

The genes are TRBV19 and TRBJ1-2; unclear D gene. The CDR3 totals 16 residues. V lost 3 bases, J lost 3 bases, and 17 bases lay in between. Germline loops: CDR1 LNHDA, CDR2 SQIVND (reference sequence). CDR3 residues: CASSIDLRSRDYGYTF. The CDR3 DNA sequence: TGTGCCAGTAGTATCGATCTAAGGTCCCGGGACTATGGCTACACCTTC.

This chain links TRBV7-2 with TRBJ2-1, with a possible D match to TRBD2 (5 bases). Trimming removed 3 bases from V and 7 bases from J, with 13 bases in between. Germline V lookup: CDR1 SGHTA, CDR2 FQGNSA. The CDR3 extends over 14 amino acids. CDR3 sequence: CASSFGLPQNEQFF. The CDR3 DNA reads TGTGCCAGCAGCTTCGGACTCCCCCAGAATGAGCAGTTCTTC.

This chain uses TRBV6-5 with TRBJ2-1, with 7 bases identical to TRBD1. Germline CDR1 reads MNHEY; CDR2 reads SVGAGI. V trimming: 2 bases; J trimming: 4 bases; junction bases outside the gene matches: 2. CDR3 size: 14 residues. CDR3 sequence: CASSYRGQYNEQFF. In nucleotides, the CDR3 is TGTGCCAGCAGTTACAGGGGGCAGTACAATGAGCAGTTCTTC.

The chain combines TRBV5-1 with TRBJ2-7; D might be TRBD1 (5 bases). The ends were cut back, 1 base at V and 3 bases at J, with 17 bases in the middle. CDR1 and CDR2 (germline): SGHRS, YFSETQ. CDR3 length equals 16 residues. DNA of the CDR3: TGCGCCAGCAGCTTGTTGGGCAGGGAAAAGGACTACGAGCAGTACTTC. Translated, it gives CASSLLGREKDYEQYF.

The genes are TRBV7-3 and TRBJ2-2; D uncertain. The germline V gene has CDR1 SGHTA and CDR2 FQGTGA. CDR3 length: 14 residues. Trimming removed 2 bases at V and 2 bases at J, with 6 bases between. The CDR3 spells CASSLFRNTGELFF. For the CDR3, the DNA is TGTGCCAGCAGCTTATTCAGAAACACCGGGGAGCTGTTTTTT.

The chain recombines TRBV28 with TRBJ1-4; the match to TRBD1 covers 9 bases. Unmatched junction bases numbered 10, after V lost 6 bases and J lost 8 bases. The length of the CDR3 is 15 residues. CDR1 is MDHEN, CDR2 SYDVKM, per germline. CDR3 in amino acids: CASSIPGQGWEKLFF. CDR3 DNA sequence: TGTGCCAGCAGCATCCCGGGACAGGGATGGGAAAAACTGTTTTTT.

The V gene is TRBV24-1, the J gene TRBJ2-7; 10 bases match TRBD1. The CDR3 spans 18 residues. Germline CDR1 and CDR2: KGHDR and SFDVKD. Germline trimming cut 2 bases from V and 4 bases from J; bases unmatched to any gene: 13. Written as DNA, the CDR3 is TGTGCCACCAGTGATTCGGTCCCTTCGGAGGGACAGGGGTACGAGCAGTACTTC. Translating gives CATSDSVPSEGQGYEQYF.

The chain's CDR3 is CASSTNGGGYGYTF. The CDR3 DNA follows: TGTGCCAGTAGTACAAACGGAGGGGGCTATGGCTACACCTTC. The chain joins TRBV19 to TRBJ1-2; D is perhaps TRBD1 (6 bases). CDR1 is LNHDA, CDR2 SQIVND, per germline (reference sequence). This CDR3 contains 14 residues. With 4 bases removed from V and 4 bases from J, the gap between germline ends came to 13 bases.

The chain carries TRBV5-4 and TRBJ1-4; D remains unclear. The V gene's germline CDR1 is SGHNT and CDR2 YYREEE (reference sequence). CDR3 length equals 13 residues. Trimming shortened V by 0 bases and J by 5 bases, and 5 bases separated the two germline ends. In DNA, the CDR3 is TGTGCCAGCAGCTTGGCGGGAAATGAAAAACTGTTTTTT. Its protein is CASSLAGNEKLFF.

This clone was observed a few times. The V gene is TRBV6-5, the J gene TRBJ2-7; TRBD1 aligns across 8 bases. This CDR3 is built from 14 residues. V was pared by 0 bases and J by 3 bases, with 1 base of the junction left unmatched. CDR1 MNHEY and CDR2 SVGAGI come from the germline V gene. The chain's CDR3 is CASSYSDRGYEQYF. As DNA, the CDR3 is TGTGCCAGCAGTTACTCAGACAGGGGCTACGAGCAGTACTTC.

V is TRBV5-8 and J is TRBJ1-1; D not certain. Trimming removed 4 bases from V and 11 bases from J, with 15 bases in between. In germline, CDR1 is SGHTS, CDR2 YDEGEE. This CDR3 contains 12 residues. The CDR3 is CASSNLRAWAFF. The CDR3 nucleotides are TGTGCCAGCAGCAATCTCCGGGCTTGGGCTTTCTTT.